Below are 3 T cell receptor beta chains sequenced from a single sample in a study of CD8 T cells in ankylosing spondylitis. TCRdb used MiXCR to reprocess the 5' RACE reads, holding one entry per CDR3 protein. The repertoire holds 400,000 to 450,000 distinct CDR3 sequences, with 15% to 20% as singletons. For these receptors, no antigen is known. Findings of the study overall: Roughly eight highly homologous variants made up a TCR beta motif that seemed to typify ankylosing spondylitis blood.

The material sequenced was blood, either unsorted or a sorted T cell fraction (not recorded which). The receptors were gathered from a male donor with ankylosing spondylitis.

This clonotype has just a few counts. CDR3 sequence reads: CAISWTGDTEAFF. Written as DNA, the CDR3 is TGTGCCATCAGTTGGACAGGGGACACTGAAGCTTTCTTT. The genes are TRBV10-3 and TRBJ1-1, with TRBD1 identical over 9 bases. With V trimmed by 5 bases and J by 3 bases, 1 base remained unmatched. This CDR3 is built from 13 residues. Looked up from germline, CDR1 is ENHRY and CDR2 is SYGVKD.

This sequence joins TRBV20-1 and TRBJ2-1; TRBD1 is a possible D gene (6 bases). The CDR3 is 14 residues long. Germline V gene data show CDR1 as DFQATT and CDR2 as SNEGSKA (reference sequence). Trimming removed 6 bases at V and 4 bases at J, with 16 bases between. The CDR3 DNA reads TGCAGTGCCCTCACAGGGTTTGGATACAATGAGCAGTTCTTC. It translates to CSALTGFGYNEQFF.

Here the CDR3 reads CASSQGDGRRNTGELFF. CDR3 sequence (DNA): TGTGCCAGCAGCCAAGGAGATGGGAGAAGGAACACCGGGGAGCTGTTTTTT. The genes are TRBV3-1 and TRBJ2-2, with D perhaps matching TRBD2 (5 bases). The germline V gene encodes CDR1 LGHDT and CDR2 YNNKEL (reference sequence). V dropped 1 base and J dropped 1 base, with 13 bases sitting between them. CDR3 length equals 17 residues.